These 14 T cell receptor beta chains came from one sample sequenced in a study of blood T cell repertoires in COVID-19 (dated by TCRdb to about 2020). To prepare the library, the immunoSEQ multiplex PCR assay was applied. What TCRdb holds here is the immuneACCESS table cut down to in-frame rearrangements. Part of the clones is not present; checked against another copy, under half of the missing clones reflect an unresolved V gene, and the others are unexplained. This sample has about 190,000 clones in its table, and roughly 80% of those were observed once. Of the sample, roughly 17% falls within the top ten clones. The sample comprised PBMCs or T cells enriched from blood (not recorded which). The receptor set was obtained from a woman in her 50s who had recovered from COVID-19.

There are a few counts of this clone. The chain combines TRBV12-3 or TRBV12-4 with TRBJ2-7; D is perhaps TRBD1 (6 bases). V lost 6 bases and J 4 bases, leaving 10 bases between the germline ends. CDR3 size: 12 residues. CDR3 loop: CASRTTGYEQYF. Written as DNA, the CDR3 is TGTGCCAGCAGAACAACAGGGTACGAGCAGTACTTC.

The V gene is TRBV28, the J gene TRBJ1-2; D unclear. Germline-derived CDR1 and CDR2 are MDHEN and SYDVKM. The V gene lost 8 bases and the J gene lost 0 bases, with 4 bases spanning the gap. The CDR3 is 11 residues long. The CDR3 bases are TGTGCCAGCCAGTCTAACTATGGCTACACCTTC. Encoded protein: CASQSNYGYTF.

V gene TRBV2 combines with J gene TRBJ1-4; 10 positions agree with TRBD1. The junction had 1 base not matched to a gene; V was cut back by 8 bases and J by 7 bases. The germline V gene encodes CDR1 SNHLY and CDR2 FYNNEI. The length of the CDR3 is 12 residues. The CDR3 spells CASRDRGEKLFF. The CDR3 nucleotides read TGTGCCAGCCGGGACAGGGGTGAAAAACTGTTTTTT.

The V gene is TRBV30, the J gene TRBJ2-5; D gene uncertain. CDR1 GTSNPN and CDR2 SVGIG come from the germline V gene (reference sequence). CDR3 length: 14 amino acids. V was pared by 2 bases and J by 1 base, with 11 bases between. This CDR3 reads CAWSFPPGQETQYF. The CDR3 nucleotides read TGTGCCTGGAGTTTCCCCCCCGGCCAAGAGACCCAGTACTTC.

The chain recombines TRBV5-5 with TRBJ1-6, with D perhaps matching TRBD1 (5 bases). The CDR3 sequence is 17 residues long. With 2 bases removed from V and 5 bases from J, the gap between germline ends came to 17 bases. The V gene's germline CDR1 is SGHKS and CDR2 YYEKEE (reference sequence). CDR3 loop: CASSFLPSDRNNSPLHF. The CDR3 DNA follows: TGTGCCAGCAGCTTCCTACCCTCAGACAGAAATAATTCACCCCTCCACTTT.

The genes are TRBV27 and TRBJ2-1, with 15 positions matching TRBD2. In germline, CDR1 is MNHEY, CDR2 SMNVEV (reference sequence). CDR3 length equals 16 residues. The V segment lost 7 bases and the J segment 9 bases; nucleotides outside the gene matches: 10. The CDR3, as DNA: TGTGCCAGCACCCATACCGGGACTAGCGGGAGGAGTGAGCAGTTCTTC. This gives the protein CASTHTGTSGRSEQFF.

The CDR3 region is CASSVLPDSEAFF. The CDR3 region has the DNA TGTGCCAGCAGCGTTCTCCCGGACAGCGAAGCTTTCTTT. The chain recombines TRBV9 with TRBJ1-1, with D tentatively TRBD1 (6 bases). Germline V lookup: CDR1 SGDLS, CDR2 YYNGEE. Trimming stripped 2 bases from V and 8 bases from J, with 13 bases between. The CDR3 is made up of 13 amino acids.

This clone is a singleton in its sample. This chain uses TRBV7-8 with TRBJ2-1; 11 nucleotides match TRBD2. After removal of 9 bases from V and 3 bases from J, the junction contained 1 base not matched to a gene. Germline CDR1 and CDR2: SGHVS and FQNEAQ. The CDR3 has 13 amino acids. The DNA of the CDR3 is TGTGCCAGTGGGACTAGCGGCTACAATGAGCAGTTCTTC. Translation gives CASGTSGYNEQFF.

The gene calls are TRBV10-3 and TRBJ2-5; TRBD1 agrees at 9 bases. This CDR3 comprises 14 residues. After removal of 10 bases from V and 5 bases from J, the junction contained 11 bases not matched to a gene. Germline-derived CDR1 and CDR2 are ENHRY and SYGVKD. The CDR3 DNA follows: TGTGCCACAGTTCCCGGGACAGGGAGGGAGACCCAGTACTTC. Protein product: CATVPGTGRETQYF.

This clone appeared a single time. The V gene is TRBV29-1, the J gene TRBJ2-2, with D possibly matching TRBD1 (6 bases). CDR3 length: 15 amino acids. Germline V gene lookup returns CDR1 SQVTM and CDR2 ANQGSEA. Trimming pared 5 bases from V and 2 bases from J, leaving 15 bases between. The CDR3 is CSVRDIQGNTGELFF. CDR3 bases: TGCAGCGTTCGAGATATACAGGGAAACACCGGGGAGCTGTTTTTT.

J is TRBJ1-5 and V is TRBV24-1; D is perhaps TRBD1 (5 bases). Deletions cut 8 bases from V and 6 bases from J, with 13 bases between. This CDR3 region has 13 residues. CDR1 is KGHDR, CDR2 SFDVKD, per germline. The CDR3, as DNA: TGTGCCACCACCCAGGGTAGTGGTCAGCCCCAGCATTTT. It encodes CATTQGSGQPQHF.

This chain's CDR3 is CASSPASGIDEQFF. In DNA, the CDR3 is TGTGCCAGCAGCCCGGCCTCGGGGATTGATGAGCAGTTCTTC. V is TRBV4-2 and J is TRBJ2-1; tentatively, D is TRBD2 (5 bases). CDR1 is LGHNA, CDR2 YNFKEQ, per germline. The CDR3 covers 14 residues. The germline V and J ends were trimmed by 4 bases and 8 bases, with 15 bases remaining between them.

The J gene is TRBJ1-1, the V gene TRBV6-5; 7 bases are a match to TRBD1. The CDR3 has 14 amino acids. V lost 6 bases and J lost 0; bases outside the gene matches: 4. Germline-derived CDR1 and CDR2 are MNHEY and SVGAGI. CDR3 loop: CASRRGPLNTEAFF. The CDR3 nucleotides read TGTGCCAGCAGAAGGGGGCCTTTGAACACTGAAGCTTTCTTT.

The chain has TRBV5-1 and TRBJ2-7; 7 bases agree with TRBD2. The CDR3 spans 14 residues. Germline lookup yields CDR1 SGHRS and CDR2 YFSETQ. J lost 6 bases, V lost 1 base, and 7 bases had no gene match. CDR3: CASSLYQRDSEQYF. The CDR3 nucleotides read TGCGCCAGCAGCTTGTACCAGCGGGATAGCGAGCAGTACTTC.